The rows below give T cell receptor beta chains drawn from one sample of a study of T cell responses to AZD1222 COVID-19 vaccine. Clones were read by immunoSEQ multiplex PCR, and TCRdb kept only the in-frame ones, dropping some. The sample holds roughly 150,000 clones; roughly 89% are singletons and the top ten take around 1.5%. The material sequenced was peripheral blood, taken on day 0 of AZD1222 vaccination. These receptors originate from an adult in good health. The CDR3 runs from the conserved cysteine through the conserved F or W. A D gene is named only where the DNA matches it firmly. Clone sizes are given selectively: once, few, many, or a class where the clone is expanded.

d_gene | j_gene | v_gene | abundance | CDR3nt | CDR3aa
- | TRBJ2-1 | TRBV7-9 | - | TGTGCCAGCAGCTTAGCGGCCCTGGCGGCTGAGCAGTTCTTC | CASSLAALAAEQFF
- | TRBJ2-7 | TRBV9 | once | TGTGCCAGCAGCCCCCTTAGCGGTCCCTACGAGCAGTACTTC | CASSPLSGPYEQYF
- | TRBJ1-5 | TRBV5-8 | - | TGTGCCAGCAGCAGGGACGGATATAGCAATCAGCCCCAGCATTTT | CASSRDGYSNQPQHF
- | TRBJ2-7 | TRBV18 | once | TGTGCCAGCTCACGGGACTCTTCCTCCTACGAGCAGTACTTC | CASSRDSSSYEQYF
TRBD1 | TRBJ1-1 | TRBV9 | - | TGTGCCAGCAGCCGAGACAGGGCAGCCACTGAAGCTTTCTTT | CASSRDRAATEAFF
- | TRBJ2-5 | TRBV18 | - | TGTGCCAGCTCACCCAGGGCGGGAGAGACCCAGTACTTC | CASSPRAGETQYF
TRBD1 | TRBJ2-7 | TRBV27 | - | TGTGCCAGCAGTAAACCGGGACAGGGGGTAAGCGAGCAGTACTTC | CASSKPGQGVSEQYF
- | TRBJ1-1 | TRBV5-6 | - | TGTGCCAGCAGCTTGGTCGGGGGAGTGAGTGAAGCTTTCTTT | CASSLVGGVSEAFF
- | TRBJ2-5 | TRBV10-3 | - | TGTGCCATCAGTGAGTCGTTCGGGGGAACCCAGTACTTC | CAISESFGGTQYF
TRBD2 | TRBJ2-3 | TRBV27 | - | TGTGCCAGCAGTTTACTAGCGGCTCCCACAGATACGCAGTATTTT | CASSLLAAPTDTQYF
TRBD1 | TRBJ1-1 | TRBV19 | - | TGTGCCAGTACCGACAGGGTAGGCACTGAAGCTTTCTTT | CASTDRVGTEAFF
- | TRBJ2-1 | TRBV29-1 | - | TGCACCATAGCCCATAATGATGAGCAGTTCTTC | CTIAHNDEQFF
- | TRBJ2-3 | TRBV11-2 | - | TGTGCCAGCAGCTTAGATGGGCATCGGACCCTACCAACCAGGGATACGCAGTATTTT | CASSLDGHRTLPTRDTQYF
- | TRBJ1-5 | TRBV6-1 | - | TGTGCCAGCAGTGAAGCGGGAGGGTGGAATCAGCCCCAGCATTTT | CASSEAGGWNQPQHF
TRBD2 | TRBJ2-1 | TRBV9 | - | TGTGCCAGCAGAGAGATAGCGGGAGGGCCTCTTAGTGAGCAGTTCTTC | CASREIAGGPLSEQFF
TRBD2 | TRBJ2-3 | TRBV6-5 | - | TGTGCCAGCAGAGGTCTAGCGGCCACGAATACGCAGTATTTT | CASRGLAATNTQYF
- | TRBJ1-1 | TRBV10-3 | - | TGTGCCATCAGTGGGCAGGGGATGGACACTGAAGCTTTCTTT | CAISGQGMDTEAFF
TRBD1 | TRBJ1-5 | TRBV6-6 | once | TGTGCCAGCAGTCCCGGACAGGGAAGATTTAGCAATCAGCCCCAGCATTTT | CASSPGQGRFSNQPQHF
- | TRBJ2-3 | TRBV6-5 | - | TGTGCCAGCAGCCCCTTTAAGACACTGGGGGATACGCAGTATTTT | CASSPFKTLGDTQYF
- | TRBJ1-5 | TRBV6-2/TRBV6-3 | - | TGTGCCAGCAGTTCTGGGGAGCATCAGCCCCAGCATTTT | CASSSGEHQPQHF
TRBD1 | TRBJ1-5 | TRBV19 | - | TGTGCCAGTAGGAAGAGCGGGGGACAGGGGGGTAATCAGCCCCAGCATTTT | CASRKSGGQGGNQPQHF
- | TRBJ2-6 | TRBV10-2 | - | TGCGCCAGCAGTGTGGGGGGGCTTGGGGCCAACGTCCTGACTTTC | CASSVGGLGANVLTF
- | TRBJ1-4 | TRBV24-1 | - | TGTGCCACCAGTGATTACAGGGAGGAGGGCGAAAAACTGTTTTTT | CATSDYREEGEKLFF
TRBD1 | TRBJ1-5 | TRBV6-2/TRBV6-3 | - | TGTGCCAGCAGTTACCTTGCGAACAGGGGAGGACAGCCCCAGCATTTT | CASSYLANRGGQPQHF
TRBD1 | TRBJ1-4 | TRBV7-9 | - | TGTGCCAGCAGCACCCGACAGGGCTATAATGAAAAACTGTTTTTT | CASSTRQGYNEKLFF
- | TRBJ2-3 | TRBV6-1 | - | TGTGCCAGCAGTGCCCTCCGGGACTCCCTGGTAGCTACGCAGTATTTT | CASSALRDSLVATQYF
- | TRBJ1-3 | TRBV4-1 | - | TGCGCCAGCAGCCAAGGGCAGCCCCGGGGAAACACCATATATTTT | CASSQGQPRGNTIYF
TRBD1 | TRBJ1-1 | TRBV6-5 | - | TGTGCCAGCAGCCGGGACAGGTTCAACACTGAAGCTTTCTTT | CASSRDRFNTEAFF
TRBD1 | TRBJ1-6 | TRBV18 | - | TGTGCCAGCTCCCTCTGGACAGGGAGTAACTCACCCCTCCACTTT | CASSLWTGSNSPLHF